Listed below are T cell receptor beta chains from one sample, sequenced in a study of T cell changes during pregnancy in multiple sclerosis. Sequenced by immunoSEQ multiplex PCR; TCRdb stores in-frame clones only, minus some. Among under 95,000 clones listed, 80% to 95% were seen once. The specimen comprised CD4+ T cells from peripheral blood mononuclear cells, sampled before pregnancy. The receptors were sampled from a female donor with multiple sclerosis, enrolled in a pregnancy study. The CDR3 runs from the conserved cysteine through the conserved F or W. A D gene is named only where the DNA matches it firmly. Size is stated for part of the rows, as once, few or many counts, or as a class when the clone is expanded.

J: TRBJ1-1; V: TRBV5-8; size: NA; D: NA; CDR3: CASSLFVNTEAFF; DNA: TGTGCCAGCAGCTTGTTCGTAAACACTGAAGCTTTCTTT
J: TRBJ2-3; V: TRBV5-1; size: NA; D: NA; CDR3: CASSFGPGTQYF; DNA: TGCGCCAGCAGCTTCGGACCGGGGACGCAGTATTTT
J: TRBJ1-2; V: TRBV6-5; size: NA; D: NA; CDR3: CASSYSPQGYEGYTF; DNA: TGTGCCAGCAGTTACAGTCCCCAGGGTTACGAAGGCTACACCTTC
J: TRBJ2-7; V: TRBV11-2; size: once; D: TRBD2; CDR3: CASSPNSGTVYEQYF; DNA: TGTGCCAGCAGTCCGAACAGCGGGACGGTCTACGAGCAGTACTTC
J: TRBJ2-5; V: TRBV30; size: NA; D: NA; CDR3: CAWIKQGGRSETQYF; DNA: TGTGCCTGGATCAAACAGGGAGGGAGGTCAGAGACCCAGTACTTC
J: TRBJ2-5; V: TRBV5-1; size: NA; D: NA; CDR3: CASSAEETQYF; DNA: TGCGCCAGCAGCGCAGAAGAGACCCAGTACTTC
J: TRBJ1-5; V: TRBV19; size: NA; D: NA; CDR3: CASSRGEGEQPQHF; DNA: TGTGCCAGCAGCCGGGGAGAAGGAGAACAGCCCCAGCATTTT
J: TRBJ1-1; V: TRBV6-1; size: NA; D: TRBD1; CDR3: CASSATGDTEAFF; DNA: TGTGCCAGCAGTGCCACAGGGGACACTGAAGCTTTCTTT
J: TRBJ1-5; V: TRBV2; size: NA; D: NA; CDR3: CASGTINNQPQHF; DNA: TGTGCTTCCGGGACAATTAATAATCAGCCCCAGCATTTT
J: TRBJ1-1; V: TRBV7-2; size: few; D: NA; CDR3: CASSQTVNTEAFF; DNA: TGTGCCAGCAGCCAAACAGTGAACACTGAAGCTTTCTTT
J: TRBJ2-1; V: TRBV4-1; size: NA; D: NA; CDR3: CASSQGWEAAGGYEQFF; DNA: TGCGCCAGCAGCCAAGGGTGGGAAGCGGCAGGAGGCTATGAGCAGTTCTTC
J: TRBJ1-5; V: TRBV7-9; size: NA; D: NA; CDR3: CASSLVHIGGSNQPQHF; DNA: TGTGCCAGCAGCTTAGTTCATATCGGGGGAAGCAATCAGCCCCAGCATTTT
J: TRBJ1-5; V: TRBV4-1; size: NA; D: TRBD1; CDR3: CASSRIQGGGNQPQHF; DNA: TGCGCCAGCAGCCGAATACAGGGGGGAGGCAATCAGCCCCAGCATTTT
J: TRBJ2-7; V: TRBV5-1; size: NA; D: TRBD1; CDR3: CASSRGFMGTGGIEQYF; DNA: TGCGCCAGCAGCCGGGGATTCATGGGGACAGGGGGCATCGAGCAGTACTTC
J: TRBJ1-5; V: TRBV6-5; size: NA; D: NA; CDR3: CASSYSGSNQPQHF; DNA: TGTGCCAGCAGTTACTCAGGGAGTAATCAGCCCCAGCATTTT
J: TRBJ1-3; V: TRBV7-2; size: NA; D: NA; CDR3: CASSLAGSHSGNTIYF; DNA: TGTGCCAGCAGCTTAGCGGGGAGTCACTCTGGAAACACCATATATTTT
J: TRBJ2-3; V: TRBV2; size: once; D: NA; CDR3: CASKVLAAGADTQYF; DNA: TGTGCCAGCAAGGTCCTAGCTGCTGGCGCAGATACGCAGTATTTT
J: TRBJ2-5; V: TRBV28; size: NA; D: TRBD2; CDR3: CASSGTSRVGTQYF; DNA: TGTGCCAGCAGTGGGACTAGCCGGGTGGGGACCCAGTACTTC
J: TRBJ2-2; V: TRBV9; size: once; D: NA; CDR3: CASSVVGGDTGELFF; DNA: TGTGCCAGCAGCGTAGTCGGAGGGGACACCGGGGAGCTGTTTTTT
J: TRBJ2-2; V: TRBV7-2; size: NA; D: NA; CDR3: CASSQRGDRLTGELFF; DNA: TGTGCCAGCAGCCAGAGGGGGGACAGACTCACCGGGGAGCTGTTTTTT
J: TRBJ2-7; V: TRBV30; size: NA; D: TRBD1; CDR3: CAWSWDRRTYEQYF; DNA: TGTGCCTGGAGCTGGGACAGACGAACCTACGAGCAGTACTTC
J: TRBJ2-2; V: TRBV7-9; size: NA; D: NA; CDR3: CASSLASTPGELFF; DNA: TGTGCCAGCAGCTTAGCCAGTACACCGGGGGAGCTGTTTTTT
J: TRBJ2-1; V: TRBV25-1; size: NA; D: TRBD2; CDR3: CASSTRTSGIRNEQFF; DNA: TGTGCCAGCAGTACCAGGACTAGCGGGATTCGTAATGAGCAGTTCTTC
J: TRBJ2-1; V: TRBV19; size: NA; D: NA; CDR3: CASSIRLEQFF; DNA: TGTGCCAGTAGTATACGACTAGAGCAGTTCTTC
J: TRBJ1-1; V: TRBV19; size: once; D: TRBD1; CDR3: CASSISSRTGQSEAFF; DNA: TGTGCCAGTAGTATAAGTTCCCGGACAGGGCAGAGTGAAGCTTTCTTT
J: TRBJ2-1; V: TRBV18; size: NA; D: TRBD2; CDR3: CASSPGLAGFSYNEQFF; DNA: TGTGCCAGCTCACCGGGACTAGCGGGCTTCTCCTACAATGAGCAGTTCTTC
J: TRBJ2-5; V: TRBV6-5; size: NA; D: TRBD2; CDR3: CASTSSGGYQETQYF; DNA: TGTGCCAGCACTTCATCCGGGGGGTACCAAGAGACCCAGTACTTC
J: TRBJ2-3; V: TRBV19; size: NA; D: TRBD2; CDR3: CASSTLAGGRSTDTQYF; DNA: TGTGCCAGTAGTACACTAGCGGGGGGACGTAGCACAGATACGCAGTATTTT
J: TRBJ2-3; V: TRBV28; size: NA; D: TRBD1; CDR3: CATLQGLRTDTQYF; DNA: TGTGCCACCCTACAGGGGCTACGCACAGATACGCAGTATTTT
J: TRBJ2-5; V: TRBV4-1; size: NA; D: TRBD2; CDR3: CASGLALQETQYF; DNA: TGCGCCAGCGGACTAGCGCTACAAGAGACCCAGTACTTC
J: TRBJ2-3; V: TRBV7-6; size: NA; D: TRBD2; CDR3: CASSLGTSGNTDTQYF; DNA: TGTGCCAGCAGCTTAGGGACTAGCGGGAACACAGATACGCAGTATTTT
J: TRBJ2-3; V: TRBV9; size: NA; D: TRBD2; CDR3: CASSVATGSGEDTQYF; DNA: TGTGCCAGCAGCGTAGCTACGGGTAGCGGGGAAGATACGCAGTATTTT
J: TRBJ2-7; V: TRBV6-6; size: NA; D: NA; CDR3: CASSLETDYEQYF; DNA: TGTGCCAGCAGCCTCGAGACAGACTACGAGCAGTACTTC
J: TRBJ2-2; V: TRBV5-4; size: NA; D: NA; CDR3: CASSLQGITGELFF; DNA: TGTGCCAGCAGTCTTCAGGGTATCACCGGGGAGCTGTTTTTT
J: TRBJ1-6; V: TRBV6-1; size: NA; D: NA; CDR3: CASSDRVGNSPLHF; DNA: TGTGCCAGCAGTGACAGGGTAGGAAATTCACCCCTCCACTTT
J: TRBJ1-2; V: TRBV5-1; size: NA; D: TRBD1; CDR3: CASSPDRVSGYTF; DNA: TGCGCCAGCAGCCCGGACAGGGTTTCTGGCTACACCTTC
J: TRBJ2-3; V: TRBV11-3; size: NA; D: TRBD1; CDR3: CASSLGSQGATDTQYF; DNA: TGTGCCAGCAGCTTAGGTAGTCAGGGGGCCACAGATACGCAGTATTTT
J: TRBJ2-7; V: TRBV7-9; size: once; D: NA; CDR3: CASSLSTRTYEQYF; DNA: TGTGCCAGCAGCTTATCTACGAGAACCTACGAGCAGTACTTC
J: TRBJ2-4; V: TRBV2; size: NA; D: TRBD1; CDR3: CASRAHTGTDHQYF; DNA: TGTGCCAGCAGAGCCCATACCGGGACAGACCATCAGTACTTC
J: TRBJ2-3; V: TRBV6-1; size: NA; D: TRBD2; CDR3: CASSELAGVTDTQYF; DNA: TGTGCCAGCAGCGAACTAGCGGGAGTCACAGATACGCAGTATTTT
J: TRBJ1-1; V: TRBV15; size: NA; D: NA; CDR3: CATSRGHLNTEAFF; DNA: TGTGCCACCAGCAGGGGACACCTGAACACTGAAGCTTTCTTT